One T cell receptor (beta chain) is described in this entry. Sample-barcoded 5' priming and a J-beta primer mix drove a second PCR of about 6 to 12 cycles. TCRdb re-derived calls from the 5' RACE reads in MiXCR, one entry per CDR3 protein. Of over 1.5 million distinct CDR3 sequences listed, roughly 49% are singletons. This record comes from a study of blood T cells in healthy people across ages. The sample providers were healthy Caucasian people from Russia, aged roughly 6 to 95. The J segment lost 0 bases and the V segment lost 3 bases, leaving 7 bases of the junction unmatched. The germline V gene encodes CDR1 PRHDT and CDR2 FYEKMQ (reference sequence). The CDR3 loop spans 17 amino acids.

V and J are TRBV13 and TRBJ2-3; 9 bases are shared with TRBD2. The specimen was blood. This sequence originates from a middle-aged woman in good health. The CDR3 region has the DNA TGTGCCAGCAGCTTGTTCAGCGGGGGGCTAAGCACAGATACGCAGTATTTT. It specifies CASSLFSGGLSTDTQYF.